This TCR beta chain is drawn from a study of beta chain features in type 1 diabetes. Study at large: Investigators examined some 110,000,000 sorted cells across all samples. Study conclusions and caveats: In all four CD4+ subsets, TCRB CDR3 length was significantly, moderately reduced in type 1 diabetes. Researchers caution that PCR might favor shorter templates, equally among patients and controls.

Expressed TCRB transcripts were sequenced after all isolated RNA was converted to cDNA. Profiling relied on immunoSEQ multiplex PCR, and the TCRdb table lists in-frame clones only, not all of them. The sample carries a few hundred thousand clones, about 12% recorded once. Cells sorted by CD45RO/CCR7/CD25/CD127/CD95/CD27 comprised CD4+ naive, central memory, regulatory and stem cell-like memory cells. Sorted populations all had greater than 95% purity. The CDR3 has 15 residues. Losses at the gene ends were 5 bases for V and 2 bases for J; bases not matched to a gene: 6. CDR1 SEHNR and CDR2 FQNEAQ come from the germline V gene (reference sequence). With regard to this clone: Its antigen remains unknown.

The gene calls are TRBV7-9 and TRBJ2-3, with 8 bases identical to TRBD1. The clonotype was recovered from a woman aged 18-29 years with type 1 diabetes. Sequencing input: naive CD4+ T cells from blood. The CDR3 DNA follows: TGTGCCAGCAGCCGCGGGACAGGCGTCACAGATACGCAGTATTTT. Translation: CASSRGTGVTDTQYF.